A single sample gave rise to the 6 T cell receptor beta chains below, sequenced in a study of blood T cell repertoires in COVID-19. Sequenced by immunoSEQ multiplex PCR; TCRdb stores in-frame clones only, minus some. This table has some 300,000 clones, approximately 86% appearing once. The sample taken for sequencing was PBMCs or T cells enriched from blood (not recorded which). Receptor source: a woman in her 30s who had recovered from COVID-19.

The chain has TRBV18 and TRBJ2-2; TRBD2 aligns across 8 bases. Trimming removed 3 bases from V and 4 bases from J; junction bases left unmatched: 10. The germline gives CDR1 KGHSH, CDR2 LQKENI. The CDR3 spans 17 residues. CDR3 residues: CASSPKQAGVSTGELFF. The CDR3 DNA sequence: TGTGCCAGCTCACCCAAACAAGCGGGAGTGAGCACCGGGGAGCTGTTTTTT.

This chain links TRBV7-2 with TRBJ1-2; 7 bases are a match to TRBD1. Germline V lookup: CDR1 SGHTA, CDR2 FQGNSA. V shed 1 base, J shed 4 bases, and the junction held 9 bases outside the gene matches. The CDR3 is made up of 16 amino acids. CDR3 sequence (DNA): TGTGCCAGCAGCTTAGGCCCGGGACAGTGGGGCTATGGCTACACCTTC. This sequence encodes CASSLGPGQWGYGYTF.

J is TRBJ1-1 and V is TRBV7-2; D is undetermined. The CDR3 totals 16 residues. CDR1 SGHTA and CDR2 FQGNSA come from the germline V gene. Trimming cost V 3 bases and J 1 base, with 15 bases left between them. The CDR3 here is CASSFEGRVSNTEAFF. The CDR3 DNA reads TGTGCCAGCAGCTTTGAGGGTAGGGTTTCGAACACTGAAGCTTTCTTT.

This clone has only one observation. This chain joins TRBV7-3 and TRBJ2-2; 9 bases agree with TRBD2. Per the germline V gene, CDR1 is SGHTA and CDR2 is FQGTGA. Losses at the gene ends were 6 bases for V and 6 bases for J; bases not matched to a gene: 8. The CDR3 length is 15 residues. The CDR3 sequence: CASSPSGRTSGELFF. The CDR3 nucleotides read TGTGCCAGCAGTCCGAGCGGGAGGACGTCCGGGGAGCTGTTTTTT.

The chain has TRBV14 and TRBJ2-3, with D unclear. CDR3 length: 13 amino acids. CDR1 and CDR2 (germline): SGHDN, FVKESK. V was pared by 5 bases and J by 5 bases, with 11 bases between. The CDR3 sequence is CASSKEMVDTQYF. In DNA form, the CDR3 reads TGTGCCAGCAGCAAGGAGATGGTAGATACGCAGTATTTT. Drawing the rest from reference TRBV14 and TRBJ2-3, the complete variable domain is EAGVTQFPSHSVIEKGQTVTLRCDPISGHDNLYWYRRVMGKEIKFLLHFVKESKQDESGMPNNRFLAERTGGTYSTLKVQPAELEDSGVYFCASSKEMVDTQYFGPGTRLTVL.

The chain carries TRBV7-9 and TRBJ2-7, with 8 bases that match TRBD1. J gave up 2 bases and V 2 bases, and 14 bases lay outside the gene matches. Germline CDR1 reads SEHNR; CDR2 reads FQNEAQ (reference sequence). CDR3 length: 18 residues. Written as DNA, the CDR3 is TGTGCCAGCAGCTTATTTTTGGGACAGGACCTACCTCCCTACGAGCAGTACTTC. Amino acid sequence: CASSLFLGQDLPPYEQYF. The complete variable domain, with remaining parts taken from reference TRBV7-9 and TRBJ2-7, reads DTGVSQNPRHKITKRGQNVTFRCDPISEHNRLYWYRQTLGQGPEFLTYFQNEAQLEKSRLLSDRFSAERPKGSFSTLEIQRTEQGDSAMYLCASSLFLGQDLPPYEQYFGPGTRLTVT.